One and the same sample provided the 23 T cell receptor beta chains below, sequenced in a study of T cell clonotyping in hematopoietic cell transplantation. TCRdb keeps only in-frame clones here, not all; method: immunoSEQ multiplex PCR. The repertoire holds approximately 70,000 clones, roughly 94% seen once, with 1.5% to 2% in the top ten. Sequenced material: peripheral blood mononuclear cells. These receptors were taken from a man aged 50 to 59 in good health. Some clones in this sample may be carry-over from other donors' samples.

V gene TRBV11-2 combines with J gene TRBJ2-7; D is ambiguous. The CDR3 length is 12 residues. The V end was cut by 0 bases, the J end by 4 bases, with 4 bases between. CDR1 is SGHAT and CDR2 is FQNNGV in the germline V gene. The CDR3 is CASSLDRYEQYF. In nucleotides, the CDR3 is TGTGCCAGCAGCTTAGACAGGTACGAGCAGTACTTC.

This chain connects TRBV27 to TRBJ1-2, with no clear D. Germline V gene sequence: CDR1 MNHEY, CDR2 SMNVEV (reference sequence). There are 15 residues in the CDR3. The V gene lost 5 bases and the J gene lost 9 bases, with 22 bases spanning the gap. CDR3 residues: CASSTLGPRMVRYTF. The CDR3 DNA follows: TGTGCCAGCAGTACCCTCGGACCCAGGATGGTTCGCTACACCTTC.

The rearrangement joins TRBV2 to TRBJ1-1, with a weak D call TRBD1 (5 bases). V dropped 3 bases and J dropped 3 bases, with 11 bases sitting between them. CDR3 length: 14 amino acids. Germline CDR1 reads SNHLY; CDR2 reads FYNNEI. The chain's CDR3 is CASSEQGRDTEAFF. CDR3 nucleotide sequence: TGTGCCAGCAGTGAGCAGGGCCGGGACACTGAAGCTTTCTTT.

This sequence joins TRBV4-3 and TRBJ1-5, with D perhaps TRBD1 (5 bases). This CDR3 contains 16 residues. The germline gives CDR1 LGHNA, CDR2 YSLEER. V was shortened by 0 bases and J by 6 bases, with 15 bases between the two germline ends. CDR3 nucleotides: TGCGCCAGCAGCCAAGATTGGGGGGGTTTAGGTCAGCCCCAGCATTTT. Its protein is CASSQDWGGLGQPQHF.

The chain carries TRBV6-5 and TRBJ2-7; D gene uncertain. Germline CDR1 MNHEY, CDR2 SVGAGI. Trimming pared 6 bases from V and 4 bases from J, leaving 16 bases between. The CDR3 runs 14 residues. The DNA for the CDR3 is TGTGCCAGCAGCCCACCCGGTAGTCTTTACGAGCAGTACTTC. Protein: CASSPPGSLYEQYF.

This chain connects TRBV28 to TRBJ2-7, with a tentative D call TRBD2 (6 bases). This CDR3 spans 17 amino acids. V lost 2 bases to trimming and J lost 7 bases, with 24 bases between them. Germline lookup yields CDR1 MDHEN and CDR2 SYDVKM. As DNA, the CDR3 is TGTGCCAGCAGTTTAGGTTCGAGGACTAACCCCTCCCTGGAGCAGTACTTC. Translation gives CASSLGSRTNPSLEQYF.

The chain uses TRBV6-1 and TRBJ2-3; 8 bases are a match to TRBD2. Germline loops: CDR1 MNHNS, CDR2 SASEGT. This CDR3 is 16 amino acids long. Trimming took 1 base from V and 1 from J; bases not matched to a gene: 4. The CDR3 sequence: CASSEETGGGTDTQYF. The CDR3 DNA sequence: TGTGCCAGCAGTGAAGAGACCGGGGGGGGCACAGATACGCAGTATTTT.

The J gene is TRBJ2-1, the V gene TRBV11-3, with D tentatively TRBD1 (6 bases). V was trimmed by 3 bases and J by 0 bases, leaving 15 bases between them. Germline CDR1 reads SGHNT; CDR2 reads YENEEA. CDR3 length: 17 amino acids. CDR3 amino acids: CASSFRTGRGSYNEQFF. CDR3 DNA: TGTGCCAGCAGCTTCCGTACAGGGCGCGGCTCCTACAATGAGCAGTTCTTC.

This sequence joins TRBV28 and TRBJ2-7; tentative D call: TRBD2 (6 bases). The V gene lost 6 bases and the J gene lost 2 bases, with 14 bases spanning the gap. Germline CDR1 MDHEN, CDR2 SYDVKM. This CDR3 comprises 14 residues. The CDR3 DNA follows: TGTGCCAGCAGGGACGGGACTGTTCCCTACGAGCAGTACTTC. It codes for CASRDGTVPYEQYF. Combining the CDR3 with reference TRBV28 and TRBJ2-7 gives the whole variable domain DVKVTQSSRYLVKRTGEKVFLECVQDMDHENMFWYRQDPGLGLRLIYFSYDVKMKEKGDIPEGYSVSREKKERFSLILESASTNQTSMYLCASRDGTVPYEQYFGPGTRLTVT.

The CDR3 region has the DNA TGTGCCAGCAGCGTAGACAGGGTGCGGACTAATGAAAAACTGTTTTTT. This translates into CASSVDRVRTNEKLFF. The chain links TRBV5-6 to TRBJ1-4; TRBD1 aligns across 7 bases. This CDR3 region has 16 residues. Trimming cost V 4 bases and J 2 bases; bases outside gene matches: 8. Germline-derived CDR1 and CDR2 are SGHDT and YYEEEE.

Note on this clone: This sample includes further DNA sequences coding for the same CDR3. The chain has TRBV14 and TRBJ2-1, with D unclear. Germline V gene lookup returns CDR1 SGHDN and CDR2 FVKESK. This CDR3 is 16 amino acids long. Trimming pared 1 base from V and 3 bases from J, leaving 13 bases between. CDR3 coding DNA: TGTGCCAGCAGCCAAGGGGCCGGCAGGATCTACAATGAGCAGTTCTTC. Translation gives CASSQGAGRIYNEQFF.

The chain employs TRBV4-1 and TRBJ1-2, with 7 bases identical to TRBD1. Germline-derived CDR1 and CDR2 are MGHRA and YSYEKL. The CDR3 is made up of 14 amino acids. The V and J ends lost 3 bases and 6 bases, in that order; junction bases with no gene match: 7. CDR3 residues: CASSHAGTANGYTF. CDR3 coding DNA: TGCGCCAGCAGCCACGCTGGGACAGCAAATGGCTACACCTTC.

This sequence joins TRBV19 and TRBJ2-1, with 7 bases fitting TRBD2. J gave up 0 bases and V 6 bases, and 8 bases lay outside the gene matches. This CDR3 is 16 amino acids long. Germline-derived CDR1 and CDR2 are LNHDA and SQIVND (reference sequence). The CDR3 loop reads CASRPTGTTSYNEQFF. The DNA of the CDR3 is TGTGCCAGTAGGCCCACCGGGACTACCTCCTACAATGAGCAGTTCTTC.

This chain joins TRBV28 and TRBJ2-2, with TRBD2 identical over 11 bases. This CDR3 spans 17 amino acids. Germline V gene sequence: CDR1 MDHEN, CDR2 SYDVKM. V gave up 3 bases and J gave up 5 bases; unmatched junction bases: 8. This CDR3 is CASSFFASSGGTGELFF. The CDR3 DNA follows: TGTGCCAGCAGTTTCTTTGCCTCTAGCGGGGGGACCGGGGAGCTGTTTTTT.

V gene TRBV19 combines with J gene TRBJ2-5, with TRBD2 identical over 8 bases. CDR1 LNHDA and CDR2 SQIVND come from the germline V gene (reference sequence). The CDR3 spans 15 residues. V lost 5 bases and J lost 0; bases outside the gene matches: 5. The CDR3 DNA is TGTGCCAGTAGTCTACGGACTAGCTACCAAGAGACCCAGTACTTC. Translated: CASSLRTSYQETQYF.

The gene calls are TRBV4-1 and TRBJ2-7, with 13 bases lining up with TRBD2. The germline V gene encodes CDR1 MGHRA and CDR2 YSYEKL. The CDR3 contains 15 residues. J was trimmed by 2 bases and V by 4 bases; bases with no gene match: 2. The CDR3 sequence is CASSPGLAGTYEQYF. The CDR3 DNA is TGCGCCAGCAGCCCGGGACTAGCGGGGACCTACGAGCAGTACTTC.

This rearrangement joins TRBV28 to TRBJ2-3; D is ambiguous. V lost 10 bases and J 0 bases, leaving 11 bases between the germline ends. Per germline, CDR1 MDHEN and CDR2 SYDVKM. The CDR3 runs 13 residues. CDR3: CATDGASTDTQYF. Written as DNA, the CDR3 is TGTGCCACCGATGGAGCGAGCACAGATACGCAGTATTTT.

This rearrangement joins TRBV11-3 to TRBJ2-7; TRBD1 agrees at 7 bases. The CDR3 length is 12 residues. V gave up 3 bases and J gave up 10 bases; unmatched junction bases: 6. Germline CDR1 reads SGHNT; CDR2 reads YENEEA. The CDR3 sequence is CASSLGQSLQYF. The CDR3 region has the DNA TGTGCCAGCAGCTTGGGACAGTCCCTCCAGTACTTC.

J is TRBJ1-1 and V is TRBV19, with D perhaps TRBD1 (5 bases). CDR3 length: 13 amino acids. Germline V gives CDR1 LNHDA, CDR2 SQIVND (reference sequence). V shed 7 bases and J shed 1 base, with 10 bases lying between them. CDR3 loop: CASKQQANTEAFF. DNA of the CDR3: TGTGCCAGTAAACAACAGGCGAACACTGAAGCTTTCTTT.

CDR3 region: CASSKGLEIGGYTEAFF. The CDR3 nucleotides read TGTGCCAGCAGCAAAGGGCTCGAGATCGGGGGGTACACTGAAGCTTTCTTT. The V call is TRBV21-1, the J call TRBJ1-1. TRBV21-1 is noted as a pseudogene. The CDR3 covers 17 residues.

The genes are TRBV10-3 and TRBJ2-7; D is possibly TRBD1 or TRBD2 (5 bases each). V was pared by 10 bases and J by 2 bases, with 21 bases between. The CDR3 is made up of 15 amino acids. Per germline, CDR1 ENHRY and CDR2 SYGVKD. CDR3 protein: CATSERDGATYEQYF. The CDR3 DNA is TGTGCCACCAGCGAAAGGGACGGAGCTACCTACGAGCAGTACTTC.

V gene TRBV7-6 combines with J gene TRBJ1-5; the match to TRBD1 covers 7 bases. V lost 5 bases and J lost 0; bases outside the gene matches: 4. CDR1 is SGHVS and CDR2 is FNYEAQ in the germline V gene. The CDR3 covers 15 residues. DNA of the CDR3: TGTGCCAGCAGCGCACAGGGGAATAGCAATCAGCCCCAGCATTTT. Protein product: CASSAQGNSNQPQHF. Variable domain in full (rest from reference TRBV7-6 and TRBJ1-5): GAGVSQSPRYKVTKRGQDVALRCDPISGHVSLYWYRQALGQGPEFLTYFNYEAQQDKSGLPNDRFSAERPEGSISTLTIQRTEQRDSAMYRCASSAQGNSNQPQHFGDGTRLSIL.

This clone is a singleton in its sample. This chain connects TRBV2 to TRBJ1-2; D might be TRBD1 (5 bases). V was pared by 4 bases and J by 8 bases, with 14 bases between. This CDR3 contains 13 residues. CDR1 SNHLY and CDR2 FYNNEI come from the germline V gene. The chain's CDR3 is CASSAGASKGYTF. CDR3 nucleotide sequence: TGTGCCAGCAGTGCCGGGGCCTCGAAGGGCTACACCTTC.